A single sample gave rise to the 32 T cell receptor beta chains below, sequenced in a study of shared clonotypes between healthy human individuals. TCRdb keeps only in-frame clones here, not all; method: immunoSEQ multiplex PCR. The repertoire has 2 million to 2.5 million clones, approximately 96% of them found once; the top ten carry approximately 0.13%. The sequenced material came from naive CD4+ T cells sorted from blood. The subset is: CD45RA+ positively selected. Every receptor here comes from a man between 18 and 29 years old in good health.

CDR3 protein: CASSGTSGGVSHTQYF. The CDR3, as DNA: TGTGCCAGCAGCGGGACTAGCGGGGGGGTCTCACATACGCAGTATTTT. The chain links TRBV2 to TRBJ2-3, with 16 positions matching TRBD2. V dropped 6 bases and J dropped 7; count of bases not matched to a gene: 7. The CDR3 sequence is 16 residues long. The germline V gene has CDR1 SNHLY and CDR2 FYNNEI.

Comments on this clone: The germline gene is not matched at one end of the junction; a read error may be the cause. CDR3 bases: TGCGCCAGTAGCCAAGGAACGTTGGCCGGGACGCACACAGATACGCAGTATTTT. It encodes CASSQGTLAGTHTDTQYF. V is TRBV4-3 and J is TRBJ2-3; the D gene could be TRBD1 or TRBD2 (5 bases each). Germline V gene sequence: CDR1 LGHNA, CDR2 YSLEER. This CDR3 is 18 amino acids long.

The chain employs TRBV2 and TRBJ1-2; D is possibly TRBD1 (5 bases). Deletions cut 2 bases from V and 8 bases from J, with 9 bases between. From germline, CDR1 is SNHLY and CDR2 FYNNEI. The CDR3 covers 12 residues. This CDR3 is CASSEWEGGYTF. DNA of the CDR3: TGTGCCAGCAGTGAATGGGAGGGGGGCTACACCTTC. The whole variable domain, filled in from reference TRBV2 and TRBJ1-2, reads EPEVTQTPSHQVTQMGQEVILRCVPISNHLYFYWYRQILGQKVEFLVSFYNNEISEKSEIFDDQFSVERPDGSNFTLKIRSTKLEDSAMYFCASSEWEGGYTFGSGTRLTVV.

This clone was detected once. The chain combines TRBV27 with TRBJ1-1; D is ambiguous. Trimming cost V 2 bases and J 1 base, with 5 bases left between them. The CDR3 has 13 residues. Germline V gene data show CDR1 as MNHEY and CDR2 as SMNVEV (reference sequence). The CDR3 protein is CASSLMRNTEAFF. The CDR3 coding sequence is TGTGCCAGCAGTTTAATGCGGAACACTGAAGCTTTCTTT.

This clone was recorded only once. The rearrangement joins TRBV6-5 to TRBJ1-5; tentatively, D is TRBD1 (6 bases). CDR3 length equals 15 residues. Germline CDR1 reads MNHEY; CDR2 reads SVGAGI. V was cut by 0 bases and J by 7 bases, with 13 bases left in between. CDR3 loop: CASSYSGRGGQPQHF. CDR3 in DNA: TGTGCCAGCAGTTACTCGGGCAGGGGAGGACAGCCCCAGCATTTT.

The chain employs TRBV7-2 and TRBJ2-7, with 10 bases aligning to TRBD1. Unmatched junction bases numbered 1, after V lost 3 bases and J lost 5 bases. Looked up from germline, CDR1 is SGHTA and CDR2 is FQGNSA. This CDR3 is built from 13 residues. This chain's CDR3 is CASSFGTGDEQYF. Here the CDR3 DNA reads TGTGCCAGCAGCTTCGGGACAGGGGACGAGCAGTACTTC.

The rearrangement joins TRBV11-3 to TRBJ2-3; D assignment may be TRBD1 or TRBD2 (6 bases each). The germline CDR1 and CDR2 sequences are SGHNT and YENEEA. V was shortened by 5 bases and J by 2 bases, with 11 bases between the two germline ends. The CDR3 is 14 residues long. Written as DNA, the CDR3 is TGTGCCAGCAGCCCCGGGGGCCTCACAGATACGCAGTATTTT. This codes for CASSPGGLTDTQYF.

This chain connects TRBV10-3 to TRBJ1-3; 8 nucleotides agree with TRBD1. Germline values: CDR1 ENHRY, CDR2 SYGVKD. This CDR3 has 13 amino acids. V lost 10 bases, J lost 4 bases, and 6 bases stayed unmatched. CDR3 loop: CANQGATGNTIYF. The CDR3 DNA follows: TGTGCCAACCAGGGGGCTACGGGAAACACCATATATTTT.

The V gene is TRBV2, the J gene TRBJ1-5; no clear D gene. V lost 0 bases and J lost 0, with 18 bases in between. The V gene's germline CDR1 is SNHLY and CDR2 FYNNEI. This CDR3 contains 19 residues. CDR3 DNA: TGTGCCAGCAGTGAAGCGCTTCGGGATCTGCCCTATAGCAATCAGCCCCAGCATTTT. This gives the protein CASSEALRDLPYSNQPQHF. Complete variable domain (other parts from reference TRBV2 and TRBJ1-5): EPEVTQTPSHQVTQMGQEVILRCVPISNHLYFYWYRQILGQKVEFLVSFYNNEISEKSEIFDDQFSVERPDGSNFTLKIRSTKLEDSAMYFCASSEALRDLPYSNQPQHFGDGTRLSIL.

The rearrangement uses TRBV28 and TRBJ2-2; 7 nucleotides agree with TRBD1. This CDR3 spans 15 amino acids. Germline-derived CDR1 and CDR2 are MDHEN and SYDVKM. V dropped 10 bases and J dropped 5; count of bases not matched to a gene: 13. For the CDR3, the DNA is TGTGCCACCTCGACTCGACAGGGTTGGACCGGGGAGCTGTTTTTT. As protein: CATSTRQGWTGELFF.

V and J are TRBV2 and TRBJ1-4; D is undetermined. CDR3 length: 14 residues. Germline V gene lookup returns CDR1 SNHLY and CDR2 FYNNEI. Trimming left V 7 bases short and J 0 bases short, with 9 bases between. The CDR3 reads CASMIHATNEKLFF. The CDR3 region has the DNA TGTGCCAGCATGATACATGCAACTAATGAAAAACTGTTTTTT.

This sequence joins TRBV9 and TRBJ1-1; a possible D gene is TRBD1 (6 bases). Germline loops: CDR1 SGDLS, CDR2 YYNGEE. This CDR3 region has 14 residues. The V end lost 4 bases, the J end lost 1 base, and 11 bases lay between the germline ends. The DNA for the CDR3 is TGTGCCAGCAGCCCAGGGGATCGGAACACTGAAGCTTTCTTT. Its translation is CASSPGDRNTEAFF.

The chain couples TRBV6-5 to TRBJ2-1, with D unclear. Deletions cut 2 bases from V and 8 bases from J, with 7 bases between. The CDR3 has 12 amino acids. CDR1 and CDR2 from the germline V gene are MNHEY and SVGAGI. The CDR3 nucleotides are TGTGCCAGCAGTTACGTCCGGGATGAGCAGTTCTTC. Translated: CASSYVRDEQFF.

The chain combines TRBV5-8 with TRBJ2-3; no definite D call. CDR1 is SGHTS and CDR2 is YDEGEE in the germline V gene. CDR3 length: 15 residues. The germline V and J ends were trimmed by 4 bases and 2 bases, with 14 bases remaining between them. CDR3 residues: CASSRSLLDTDTQYF. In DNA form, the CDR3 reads TGTGCCAGCAGCCGATCCCTTCTAGACACAGATACGCAGTATTTT.

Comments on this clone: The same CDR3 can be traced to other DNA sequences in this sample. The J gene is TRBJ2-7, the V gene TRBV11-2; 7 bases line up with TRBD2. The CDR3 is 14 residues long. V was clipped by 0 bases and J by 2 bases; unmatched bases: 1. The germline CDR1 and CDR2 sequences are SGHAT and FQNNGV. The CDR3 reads CASSLERGAYEQYF. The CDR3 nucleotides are TGTGCCAGCAGCTTAGAACGGGGGGCCTACGAGCAGTACTTC.

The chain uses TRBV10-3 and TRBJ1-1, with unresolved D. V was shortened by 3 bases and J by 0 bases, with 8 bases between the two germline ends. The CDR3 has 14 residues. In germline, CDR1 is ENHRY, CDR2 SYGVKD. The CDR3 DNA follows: TGTGCCATCAGTGAACTCAGTATGAACACTGAAGCTTTCTTT. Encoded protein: CAISELSMNTEAFF.

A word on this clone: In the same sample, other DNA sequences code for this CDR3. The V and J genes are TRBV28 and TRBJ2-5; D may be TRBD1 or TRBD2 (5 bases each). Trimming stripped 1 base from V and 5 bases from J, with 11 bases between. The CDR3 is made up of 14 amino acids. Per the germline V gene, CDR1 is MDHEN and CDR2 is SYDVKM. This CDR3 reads CASSLSGAWETQYF. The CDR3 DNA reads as TGTGCCAGCAGTTTATCCGGGGCGTGGGAGACCCAGTACTTC.

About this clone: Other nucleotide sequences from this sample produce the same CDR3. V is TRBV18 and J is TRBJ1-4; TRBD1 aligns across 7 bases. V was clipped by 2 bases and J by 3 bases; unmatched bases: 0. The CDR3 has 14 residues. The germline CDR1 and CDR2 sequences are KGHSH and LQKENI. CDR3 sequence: CASSPGTANEKLFF. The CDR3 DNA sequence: TGTGCCAGCTCACCAGGGACAGCTAATGAAAAACTGTTTTTT.

The CDR3 loop is CASSPPPDRGLLFF. CDR3 DNA: TGTGCCAGCTCACCACCGCCGGACAGGGGGCTGTTGTTTTTT. This rearrangement joins TRBV18 to TRBJ2-2; 11 nucleotides align to TRBD1. In germline, CDR1 is KGHSH, CDR2 LQKENI. CDR3 size: 14 residues. With 0 bases clipped from V and 15 bases from J, the junction kept 6 bases outside the gene matches.

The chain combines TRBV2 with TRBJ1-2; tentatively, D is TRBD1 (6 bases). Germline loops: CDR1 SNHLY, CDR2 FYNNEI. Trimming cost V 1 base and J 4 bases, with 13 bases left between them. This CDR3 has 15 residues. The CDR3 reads CASSEGPGGPYGYTF. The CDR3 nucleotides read TGTGCCAGCAGTGAAGGGCCCGGGGGCCCCTATGGCTACACCTTC.

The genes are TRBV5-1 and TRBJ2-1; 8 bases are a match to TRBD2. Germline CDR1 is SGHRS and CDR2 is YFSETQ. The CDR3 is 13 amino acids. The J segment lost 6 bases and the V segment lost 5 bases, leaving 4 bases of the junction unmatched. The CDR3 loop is CASRAGAGNEQFF. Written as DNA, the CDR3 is TGCGCCAGCAGAGCGGGAGCGGGCAATGAGCAGTTCTTC. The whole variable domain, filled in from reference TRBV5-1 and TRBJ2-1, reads KAGVTQTPRYLIKTRGQQVTLSCSPISGHRSVSWYQQTPGQGLQFLFEYFSETQRNKGNFPGRFSGRQFSNSRSEMNVSTLELGDSALYLCASRAGAGNEQFFGPGTRLTVL.

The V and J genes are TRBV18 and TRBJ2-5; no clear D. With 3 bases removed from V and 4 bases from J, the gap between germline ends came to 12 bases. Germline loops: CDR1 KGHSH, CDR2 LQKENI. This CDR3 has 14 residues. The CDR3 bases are TGTGCCAGCTCACCCGAACGGTTACGAGAGACCCAGTACTTC. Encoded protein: CASSPERLRETQYF.

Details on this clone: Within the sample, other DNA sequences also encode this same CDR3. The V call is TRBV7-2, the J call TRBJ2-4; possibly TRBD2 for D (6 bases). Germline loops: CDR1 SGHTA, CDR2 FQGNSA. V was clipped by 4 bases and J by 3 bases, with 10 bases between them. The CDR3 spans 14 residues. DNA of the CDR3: TGTGCCAGCAGCTCGACCGGGGGCAAAAACATTCAGTACTTC. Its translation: CASSSTGGKNIQYF.

CDR3 coding DNA: TGTGCCACCAGCAGAGATAGGACAGACCAAGAGACCCAGTACTTC. It translates to CATSRDRTDQETQYF. The chain has TRBV15 and TRBJ2-5, with a possible D match to TRBD1 (6 bases). CDR1 is LNHNV and CDR2 is YYDKDF in the germline V gene (reference sequence). The CDR3 is 15 residues long. Trimming removed 0 bases at V and 0 bases at J, with 8 bases between.

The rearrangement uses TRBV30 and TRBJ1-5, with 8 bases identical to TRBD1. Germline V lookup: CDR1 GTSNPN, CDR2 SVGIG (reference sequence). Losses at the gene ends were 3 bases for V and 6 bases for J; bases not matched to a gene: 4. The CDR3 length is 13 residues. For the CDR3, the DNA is TGTGCCTGGAGGGGACAGGCGGGTCAGCCCCAGCATTTT. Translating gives CAWRGQAGQPQHF.

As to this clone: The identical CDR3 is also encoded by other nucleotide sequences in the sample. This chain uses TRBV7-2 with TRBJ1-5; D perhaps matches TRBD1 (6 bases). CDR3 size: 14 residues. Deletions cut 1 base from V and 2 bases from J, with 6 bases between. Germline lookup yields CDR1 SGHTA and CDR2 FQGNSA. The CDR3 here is CASSLGQGNQPQHF. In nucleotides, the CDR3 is TGTGCCAGCAGCTTAGGACAGGGCAATCAGCCCCAGCATTTT.

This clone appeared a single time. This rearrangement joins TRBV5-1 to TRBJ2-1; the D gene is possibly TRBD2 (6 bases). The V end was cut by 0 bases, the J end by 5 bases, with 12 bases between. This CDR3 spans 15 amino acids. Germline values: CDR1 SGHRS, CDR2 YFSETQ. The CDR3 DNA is TGCGCCAGCAGCTTGGCCGTGACGGGGGACAATGAGCAGTTCTTC. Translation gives CASSLAVTGDNEQFF. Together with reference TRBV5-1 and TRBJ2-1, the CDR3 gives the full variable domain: KAGVTQTPRYLIKTRGQQVTLSCSPISGHRSVSWYQQTPGQGLQFLFEYFSETQRNKGNFPGRFSGRQFSNSRSEMNVSTLELGDSALYLCASSLAVTGDNEQFFGPGTRLTVL.

CDR3 DNA: TGCGCCAGCAGCCCGAGATGGGGGGTGGACAATGAGCAGTTCTTC. It translates to CASSPRWGVDNEQFF. The chain carries TRBV5-1 and TRBJ2-1, with D possibly TRBD2 on 6 matching bases. The V end lost 4 bases, the J end lost 5 bases, and 16 bases lay between the germline ends. The CDR3 contains 15 residues. Germline CDR1 and CDR2: SGHRS and YFSETQ.

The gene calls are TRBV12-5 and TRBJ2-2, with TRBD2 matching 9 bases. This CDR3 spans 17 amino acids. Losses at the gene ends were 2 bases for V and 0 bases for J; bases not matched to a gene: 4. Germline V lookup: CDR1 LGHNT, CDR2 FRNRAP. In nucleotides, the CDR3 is TGTGCTAGTGGTTTGCACCTAGCGGGGTCGAACACCGGGGAGCTGTTTTTT. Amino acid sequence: CASGLHLAGSNTGELFF.

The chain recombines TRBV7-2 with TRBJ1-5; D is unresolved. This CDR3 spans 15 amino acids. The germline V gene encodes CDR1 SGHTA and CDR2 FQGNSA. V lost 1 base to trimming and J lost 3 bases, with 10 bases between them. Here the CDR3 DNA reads TGTGCCAGCAGCTTAGGCTGGGCACCCAATCAGCCCCAGCATTTT. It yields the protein CASSLGWAPNQPQHF. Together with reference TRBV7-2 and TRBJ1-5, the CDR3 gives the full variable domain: GAGVSQSPSNKVTEKGKDVELRCDPISGHTALYWYRQSLGQGLEFLIYFQGNSAPDKSGLPSDRFSAERTGGSVSTLTIQRTQQEDSAVYLCASSLGWAPNQPQHFGDGTRLSIL.

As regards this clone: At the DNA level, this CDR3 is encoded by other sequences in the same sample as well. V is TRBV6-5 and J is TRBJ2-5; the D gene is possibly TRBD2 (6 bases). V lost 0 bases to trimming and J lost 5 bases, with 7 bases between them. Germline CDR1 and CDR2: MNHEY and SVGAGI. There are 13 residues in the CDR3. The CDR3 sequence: CASSYSLAETQYF. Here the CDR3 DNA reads TGTGCCAGCAGTTACTCGCTAGCGGAGACCCAGTACTTC.

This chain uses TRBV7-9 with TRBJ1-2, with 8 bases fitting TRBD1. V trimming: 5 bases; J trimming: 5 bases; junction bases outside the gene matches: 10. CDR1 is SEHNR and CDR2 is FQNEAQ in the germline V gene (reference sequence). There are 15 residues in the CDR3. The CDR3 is CASSPGQATGYGYTF. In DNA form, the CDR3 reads TGTGCCAGCAGCCCGGGACAGGCTACGGGGTATGGCTACACCTTC.